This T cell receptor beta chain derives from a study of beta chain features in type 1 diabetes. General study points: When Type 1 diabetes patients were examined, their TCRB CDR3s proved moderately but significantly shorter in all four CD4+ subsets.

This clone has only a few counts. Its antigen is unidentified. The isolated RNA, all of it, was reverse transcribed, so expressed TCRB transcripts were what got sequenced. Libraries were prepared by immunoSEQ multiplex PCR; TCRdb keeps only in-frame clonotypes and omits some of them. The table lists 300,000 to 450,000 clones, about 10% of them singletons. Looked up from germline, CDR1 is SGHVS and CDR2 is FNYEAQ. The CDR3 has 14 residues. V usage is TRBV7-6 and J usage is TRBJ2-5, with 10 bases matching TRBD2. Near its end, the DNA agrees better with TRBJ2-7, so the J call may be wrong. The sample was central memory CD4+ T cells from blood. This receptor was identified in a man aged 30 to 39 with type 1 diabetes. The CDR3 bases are TGTGCCAGCAGCCTAACTAGCGGGGCCTACGAGCAGTACTTC. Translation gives CASSLTSGAYEQYF.